One and the same sample provided the 25 T cell receptor beta chains below, sequenced in a study of T cells in Graves' hyperthyroidism and ophthalmopathy. Amplification yielded TCR beta CDR3 regions, with RNA transcripts as the source. TCR CDR3 underwent first-round RT-PCR with the HTBI primer set. In TCRdb, the multiplex PCR reads were re-called with MiXCR into one record per CDR3 protein. The profile covers 300,000 to 450,000 distinct CDR3 sequences, with approximately 18% appearing a single time and 35% to 45% taken by the ten largest. Sequenced sample: blood. All receptors come from a man between 18 and 35 years old with Graves' ophthalmopathy.

This chain connects TRBV2 to TRBJ1-5; TRBD1 is a possible D gene (5 bases). This CDR3 comprises 16 residues. Trimming removed 5 bases from V and 5 bases from J, with 19 bases in between. CDR1 is SNHLY and CDR2 is FYNNEI in the germline V gene. The CDR3 region is CASSIAQTDEYQPQHF. DNA of the CDR3: TGTGCCAGCAGTATAGCCCAGACAGATGAATATCAGCCCCAGCATTTT.

The chain has TRBV5-1 and TRBJ2-3, with D perhaps matching TRBD1 (7 bases). Trimming pared 5 bases from V and 7 bases from J, leaving 20 bases between. Per the germline V gene, CDR1 is SGHRS and CDR2 is YFSETQ. This CDR3 is 15 amino acids long. Here the CDR3 reads CASSGGTEETHTQYF. The CDR3 bases are TGCGCCAGCAGTGGCGGGACAGAGGAGACACATACGCAGTATTTT.

This clonotype was found many times. The chain employs TRBV7-2 and TRBJ2-7; D remains unclear. Deletions cut 1 base from V and 4 bases from J, with 14 bases between. Germline CDR1 SGHTA, CDR2 FQGNSA. This CDR3 contains 15 residues. Here the CDR3 DNA reads TGTGCCAGCAGCTTAGATTTCACACGAACATACGAGCAGTACTTC. Translation: CASSLDFTRTYEQYF.

This clonotype was detected a few times. The chain carries TRBV3-1 and TRBJ2-7, with D uncertain. V dropped 1 base and J dropped 6 bases, with 10 bases sitting between them. Germline assignment: CDR1 LGHDT and CDR2 YNNKEL (reference sequence). The CDR3 loop spans 13 amino acids. The CDR3 DNA is TGTGCCAGCAGCCAAGCGGAAACGGGCGAGCAGTACTTC. Amino acid sequence: CASSQAETGEQYF.

This clonotype came up many times. The chain uses TRBV28 and TRBJ1-1; possible D gene TRBD1, 6 bases. CDR1 and CDR2 (germline): MDHEN, SYDVKM. V lost 5 bases and J 4 bases, leaving 20 bases between the germline ends. The CDR3 is 16 amino acids. The CDR3 coding sequence is TGTGCCAGCAGTCCTCCGGGACAATCTAGGAGCACTGAAGCTTTCTTT. Translating it yields CASSPPGQSRSTEAFF.

The sample holds many counts of this clonotype. This sequence joins TRBV7-8 and TRBJ2-3, with D unresolved. CDR1 is SGHVS, CDR2 FQNEAQ, per germline. The CDR3 loop spans 15 amino acids. V shed 2 bases and J shed 1 base, with 10 bases lying between them. CDR3 amino acids: CASSLKSGRTDTQYF. Written as DNA, the CDR3 is TGTGCCAGCAGCTTAAAGTCCGGGCGCACAGATACGCAGTATTTT.

The table lists this clonotype with a few counts. The gene calls are TRBV6-1 and TRBJ2-1; D not resolved. The V end was cut by 3 bases, the J end by 6 bases, with 12 bases between. In germline, CDR1 is MNHNS, CDR2 SASEGT. The length of the CDR3 is 14 residues. CDR3 bases: TGTGCCAGCAGTGATGGGGAATTTGGCAATGAGCAGTTCTTC. Translation: CASSDGEFGNEQFF.

This chain links TRBV4-1 with TRBJ1-1; the D is unclear. This CDR3 comprises 17 residues. The germline V and J ends were trimmed by 0 bases and 2 bases, with 16 bases remaining between them. The V gene's germline CDR1 is MGHRA and CDR2 YSYEKL. The chain's CDR3 is CASSQDRLGRSNTEAFF. Here the CDR3 DNA reads TGCGCCAGCAGCCAAGATCGGTTAGGGCGGTCAAACACTGAAGCTTTCTTT.

This clonotype was counted only a few times. The rearrangement uses TRBV27 and TRBJ2-1, with TRBD1 matching 9 bases. Per germline, CDR1 MNHEY and CDR2 SMNVEV (reference sequence). This CDR3 spans 16 amino acids. The ends lost 6 bases at V and 3 bases at J; junction bases unmatched: 9. This chain's CDR3 is CASSFSGTGRYNEQFF. The CDR3 nucleotides read TGTGCCAGCAGCTTCTCCGGGACAGGGCGCTACAATGAGCAGTTCTTC.

This clonotype came up many times. The genes are TRBV3-1 and TRBJ2-7; the D is unclear. With 1 base removed from V and 3 bases from J, the gap between germline ends came to 7 bases. CDR1 is LGHDT, CDR2 YNNKEL, per germline (reference sequence). The CDR3 totals 13 residues. The CDR3 here is CASSQVGGYEQYF. The DNA of the CDR3 is TGTGCCAGCAGCCAAGTTGGCGGCTACGAGCAGTACTTC.

The V and J genes are TRBV6-1 and TRBJ2-6, with 8 bases that match TRBD1. The trim removed 7 bases at V and 0 bases at J, leaving 8 bases unmatched. The CDR3 is 17 amino acids. CDR1 MNHNS and CDR2 SASEGT come from the germline V gene. The CDR3 DNA follows: TGTGCCAGCACCCTGACAGGGGCGATCTCTGGGGCCAACGTCCTGACTTTC. Its protein product is CASTLTGAISGANVLTF.

This clonotype has at least ten counts. V is TRBV2 and J is TRBJ1-2, with unresolved D. V was cut by 5 bases and J by 4 bases, with 14 bases left in between. Germline V CDR1 and CDR2: SNHLY, FYNNEI. This CDR3 is built from 14 residues. CDR3 DNA sequence: TGTGCCAGCAGTCCACGGACGGGAGGCTATGGCTACACCTTC. As protein: CASSPRTGGYGYTF. The full variable domain, in which reference TRBV2 and TRBJ1-2 provide the parts outside the CDR3, is EPEVTQTPSHQVTQMGQEVILRCVPISNHLYFYWYRQILGQKVEFLVSFYNNEISEKSEIFDDQFSVERPDGSNFTLKIRSTKLEDSAMYFCASSPRTGGYGYTFGSGTRLTVV.

This clonotype was detected a few times. The chain employs TRBV5-6 and TRBJ1-2; D not resolved. Trimming removed 5 bases from V and 4 bases from J, with 15 bases in between. Germline assignment: CDR1 SGHDT and CDR2 YYEEEE. The CDR3 is made up of 14 amino acids. CDR3 amino acids: CASSYITEGYGYTF. CDR3 nucleotide sequence: TGTGCCAGCAGTTACATAACGGAGGGCTATGGCTACACCTTC.

This clonotype was seen more than once but under ten times. V is TRBV24-1 and J is TRBJ1-1; D is undetermined. This CDR3 is 13 amino acids long. The germline CDR1 and CDR2 sequences are KGHDR and SFDVKD. The V end lost 9 bases, the J end lost 5 bases, and 15 bases lay between the germline ends. Written as DNA, the CDR3 is TGTGCCACCGTAAACGAGAGAGGGACTGAAGCTTTCTTT. This codes for CATVNERGTEAFF.

The V call is TRBV12-3 or TRBV12-4, the J call TRBJ2-7; 11 nucleotides agree with TRBD2. CDR3 length equals 15 residues. V was pared by 3 bases and J by 3 bases, with 4 bases of the junction left unmatched. For the CDR3, the DNA is TGTGCCAGCAGTTTTTCTAGCGGGGGGCTCTACGAGCAGTACTTC. Translated: CASSFSSGGLYEQYF.

This clonotype was recorded many times. The chain recombines TRBV3-1 with TRBJ2-7; D unclear. The ends were cut back, 4 bases at V and 4 bases at J, with 11 bases in the middle. The CDR3 extends over 13 amino acids. Germline assignment: CDR1 LGHDT and CDR2 YNNKEL (reference sequence). CDR3 DNA: TGTGCCAGCAGCCCACAGTCCCCGTACGAGCAGTACTTC. As protein: CASSPQSPYEQYF.

This clonotype showed up many times. The genes are TRBV11-1 and TRBJ1-1; D call uncertain. Trimming removed 5 bases at V and 4 bases at J, with 11 bases between. Germline V gene sequence: CDR1 SGHAT, CDR2 FQDESV (reference sequence). CDR3 length: 13 residues. The CDR3 nucleotides are TGTGCCAGCAGCCCCAGGAGGGTCACTGAAGCTTTCTTT. Translating it yields CASSPRRVTEAFF.

This clonotype occurred many times. The chain couples TRBV28 to TRBJ2-5, with a possible D match to TRBD1 (5 bases). V was shortened by 7 bases and J by 7 bases, with 19 bases between the two germline ends. Germline CDR1 and CDR2: MDHEN and SYDVKM. The CDR3 has 14 residues. The CDR3 coding sequence is TGTGCCAGCATAGGGGCAGGGCCCCCCGGGACCCAGTACTTC. Residues: CASIGAGPPGTQYF.

This clonotype was seen at least ten times. The chain uses TRBV6-1 and TRBJ1-1; no clear D. The V and J ends lost 4 bases and 2 bases respectively, with 5 bases between them. This CDR3 region has 12 residues. Germline loops: CDR1 MNHNS, CDR2 SASEGT. The CDR3 is CASSVSNTEAFF. Written as DNA, the CDR3 is TGTGCCAGCAGTGTCAGCAACACTGAAGCTTTCTTT.

There are a few counts of this clonotype. This chain connects TRBV12-3 or TRBV12-4 to TRBJ2-3; weak D call: TRBD2 (7 bases). The V and J ends lost 8 bases and 4 bases respectively, with 19 bases between them. The CDR3 covers 15 residues. CDR3 region: CASRGGGGVSDTQYF. Written as DNA, the CDR3 is TGTGCCAGCCGAGGGGGAGGGGGGGTTTCAGATACGCAGTATTTT.

CDR3 DNA sequence: TGCAGCGTGATGACTAGCGGGGGATACTACGAGCAGTACTTC. Protein: CSVMTSGGYYEQYF. This chain joins TRBV29-1 and TRBJ2-7, with 12 bases aligning to TRBD2. V was pared by 6 bases and J by 3 bases, with 6 bases of the junction left unmatched. The CDR3 runs 14 residues. Per germline, CDR1 SQVTM and CDR2 ANQGSEA.

This clonotype was observed at least ten times. The V and J genes are TRBV20-1 and TRBJ2-1; 10 bases are shared with TRBD2. Germline CDR1 DFQATT, CDR2 SNEGSKA (reference sequence). This CDR3 region has 15 residues. V shed 3 bases and J 4 bases; nucleotides not matched to a gene: 6. CDR3 DNA: TGCAGTGCTAGGTGGGCTAGCGGGGGTTACAATGAGCAGTTCTTC. Protein sequence: CSARWASGGYNEQFF.

Only a few counts were recorded for this clonotype. The rearrangement links TRBV5-5 to TRBJ1-5; D ambiguous. The CDR3 extends over 13 amino acids. CDR1 and CDR2 (germline): SGHKS, YYEKEE (reference sequence). V lost 0 bases and J lost 7, with 8 bases in between. Here the CDR3 reads CASSLGFNQPQHF. The CDR3 DNA follows: TGTGCCAGCAGCTTGGGTTTCAACCAGCCCCAGCATTTT.

This clonotype was recorded many times. V usage is TRBV7-8 and J usage is TRBJ2-7; no definite D call. Deletions cut 1 base from V and 0 bases from J, with 7 bases between. The CDR3 runs to 14 residues. CDR1 and CDR2 (germline): SGHVS, FQNEAQ. The CDR3 bases are TGTGCCAGCAGCTTAGTCAACCCCTCCTACGAGCAGTACTTC. Its translation: CASSLVNPSYEQYF.

The rearrangement links TRBV7-3 to TRBJ2-1; D may be TRBD1 or TRBD2 (6 bases each). V dropped 5 bases and J dropped 4 bases, with 12 bases sitting between them. The CDR3 loop spans 14 amino acids. The germline V gene has CDR1 SGHTA and CDR2 FQGTGA. The CDR3 is CASSEPGAYNEQFF. As DNA, the CDR3 is TGTGCCAGCAGCGAACCGGGGGCATACAATGAGCAGTTCTTC. Variable domain in full (rest from reference TRBV7-3 and TRBJ2-1): GAGVSQTPSNKVTEKGKYVELRCDPISGHTALYWYRQSLGQGPEFLIYFQGTGAADDSGLPNDRFFAVRPEGSVSTLKIQRTERGDSAVYLCASSEPGAYNEQFFGPGTRLTVL.